Detailed here is one T cell receptor beta chain. The CDR3 loop spans 14 amino acids. CDR1 and CDR2 (germline): SGDLS, YYNGEE. V shed 0 bases and J 12 bases; nucleotides not matched to a gene: 8. TCRdb redid the calling of the RT-PCR reads with MiXCR, one entry per CDR3 protein. The sample shows more than 600,000 distinct CDR3 sequences, approximately 15% of them seen only once. The sequenced sample was memory CD4+ T cells from blood. The origin of this receptor is a female donor in good health, serving as a healthy control. This chain uses TRBV9 with TRBJ2-1, with 8 nucleotides matching TRBD2. The CDR3 sequence is CASSVVNSGKGQFF. CDR3 nucleotides: TGTGCCAGCAGCGTAGTAAATAGCGGGAAGGGGCAGTTCTTC.